The rows below give T cell receptor beta chains drawn from one sample of a study of blood T cell repertoires in COVID-19. Clones were sequenced by immunoSEQ multiplex PCR, and TCRdb holds only the in-frame ones, with some missing. The sample records a few hundred thousand clones, roughly nine tenths being singletons. Sequenced sample: PBMCs or T cells enriched from blood (not recorded which). All receptors derive from a man in his late teens or twenties who had recovered from COVID-19. Each CDR3 is given with its conserved first and last residue. The D gene is left open where the match is weak. Rows may omit the clone size; those that give it use once, few, many or a size class.

v_call	d_call	j_call	clone_size	cdr3_nt	cdr3_aa
TRBV4-1	TRBD1	TRBJ1-4	.	TGCGCCAGCAGCCAACCCAGGGACAGGGGTGAAAAACTGTTTTTT	CASSQPRDRGEKLFF
TRBV12-3/TRBV12-4	.	TRBJ1-2	.	TGTGCCAGCACCTCCCAGGGATTCGGGGGCTACACCTTC	CASTSQGFGGYTF
TRBV27	TRBD2	TRBJ2-7	few	TGTGCCAGCAGTTTATCATTCAGACAGGGCCGAGGCAGCGGGAGGCTCTACGAGCAGTACTTC	CASSLSFRQGRGSGRLYEQYF
TRBV6-5	.	TRBJ1-4	once	TGTGCCAGCAACGTAGGGGGACGGAGTAATGAAAAACTGTTTTTT	CASNVGGRSNEKLFF
TRBV4-1	TRBD2	TRBJ2-1	.	TGCGCCAGCAGCCAGGAGAAAGCGGGAAAAAATGAGCAGTTCTTC	CASSQEKAGKNEQFF
TRBV28	TRBD2	TRBJ2-7	few	TGTGCCAGCTTTAGCGGGATTACCTACGAGCAGTACTTC	CASFSGITYEQYF
TRBV5-1	.	TRBJ2-3	.	TGCGCCAGCAGCCTTCCCCAGGGCAGGACAGATACGCAGTATTTT	CASSLPQGRTDTQYF
TRBV18	TRBD2	TRBJ2-5	once	TGTGCCAGCTCACCGAGAGCGGGAAGGGAGACCCAGTACTTC	CASSPRAGRETQYF
TRBV2	TRBD1	TRBJ2-7	.	TGTGCCAGCAGTAAAGGACAGGGCTGGATTCGCGAGCAGTACTTC	CASSKGQGWIREQYF
TRBV21-1	.	TRBJ2-7	.	TGTGCCAGCAGCAAACCCGGGACAGGGGCGCGACAAAAAACCTACGAGCAGTACTTC	CASSKPGTGARQKTYEQYF
TRBV4-2	TRBD1	TRBJ2-7	.	TGTGCCAGCAGCCAAGGACAGGGGGCTTGGGACGAGCAGTACTTC	CASSQGQGAWDEQYF
TRBV9	.	TRBJ1-1	once	TGTGCCAGCAGCGTAGGGAGCGGATCTCCTGAAGCTTTCTTT	CASSVGSGSPEAFF
TRBV20-1	.	TRBJ2-7	.	TGCAGTGTACAGTCCTACGAGCAGTACTTC	CSVQSYEQYF
TRBV10-1	.	TRBJ1-6	.	TGCGCCAAGACCGGGTCTCTCCTCCCCATTTCACCCCTCCACTTT	CAKTGSLLPISPLHF
TRBV2	.	TRBJ1-1	.	TGTGCCAGCAGTCGGTCTGCGAACACTGAAGCTTTCTTT	CASSRSANTEAFF
TRBV27	TRBD1	TRBJ1-5	.	TGTGCCATCGGGACAGGGGGGCTAGCGGGCAATCAGCCCCAGCATTTT	CAIGTGGLAGNQPQHF
TRBV6-5	TRBD1	TRBJ2-7	once	TGTGCCAGCAGTTACGCACAGGGGGCATACGAGCAGTACTTC	CASSYAQGAYEQYF
TRBV2	.	TRBJ1-3	.	TGTGCCAGCAGTGAAGCGCAGGTTCTCTCTGGAAACACCATATATTTT	CASSEAQVLSGNTIYF
TRBV5-1	TRBD1	TRBJ1-2	.	TGCGCCAGCAGCCAGACGACGGGACAGGTTTTGAGCTACACCTTC	CASSQTTGQVLSYTF
TRBV7-8	.	TRBJ2-7	few	TGTGCCAGCAGCTTAGTTACAGGGACGGCCTACGAGCAGTACTTC	CASSLVTGTAYEQYF
TRBV24-1	TRBD2	TRBJ2-5	.	TGTGCCACCAGTGACCCCGGAGCGGGGTGGGAGACCCAGTACTTC	CATSDPGAGWETQYF
TRBV3-1/TRBV3-2	.	TRBJ1-2	.	TGTGCCAGCAGCCAGGGATCAGGGGTCCTAAGGGGCTACACCTTC	CASSQGSGVLRGYTF
TRBV7-9	TRBD2	TRBJ2-7	.	TGTGCCAGCAGCCGAGGGACTAGCGGAGGGGGGAAGGTATGGTACGAGCAGTACTTC	CASSRGTSGGGKVWYEQYF
TRBV3-1/TRBV3-2	.	TRBJ1-6	.	TGTGCCAGCAGCCAAGTGGAGGGTAATTCACCCCTCCACTTT	CASSQVEGNSPLHF
TRBV6-2/TRBV6-3	.	TRBJ2-5	.	TGTGCCAGCAGCCCTTTATTTACCCAGGGATCCAGGGAGACCCAGTACTTC	CASSPLFTQGSRETQYF
TRBV5-1	.	TRBJ2-6	few	TGCGCCAGCAGCTTGGCGATCAGCTCTGGGGCCAACGTCCTGACTTTC	CASSLAISSGANVLTF
TRBV9	TRBD2	TRBJ2-2	.	TGTGCCAGCAGCGTAGGCGGGAGTAACACCGGGGAGCTGTTTTTT	CASSVGGSNTGELFF
TRBV5-1	.	TRBJ2-2	.	TGCGCCAGCAGCTTGGAACTAGCAACGAACACCGGGGAGCTGTTTTTT	CASSLELATNTGELFF
TRBV18	.	TRBJ1-1	.	TGTGCCAGCTCACCACCGACAATCTTTAATTTCGGAGCTTTCTTT	CASSPPTIFNFGAFF
TRBV28	.	TRBJ1-5	once	TGTGCCAGCAGACCCCAGGGTCGGTTGGGCAATCAGCCCCAGCATTTT	CASRPQGRLGNQPQHF
TRBV6-4	TRBD2	TRBJ2-3	many	TGTGCCAGCAGTGACGGGACTAGCGGGACAGATACGCAGTATTTT	CASSDGTSGTDTQYF
TRBV27	.	TRBJ1-2	.	TGTGCCAGCAGTCCGATTGGCCCCTATGGCTACACCTTC	CASSPIGPYGYTF
TRBV15	TRBD2	TRBJ2-4	.	TGTGCCACCAGCAGACCGCGGGGGTCAGGCAAAAACATTCAGTACTTC	CATSRPRGSGKNIQYF
TRBV7-2	.	TRBJ1-2	.	TGTGCCAGCAGCTTCCCTTCTTTAGGCTACACCTTC	CASSFPSLGYTF
TRBV4-3	.	TRBJ1-5	.	TGCGCCAGTGGTCCGGGGGGGAATCAGCCCCAGCATTTT	CASGPGGNQPQHF
TRBV27	.	TRBJ1-2	.	TGTGCCAGCAGTTTATCTGGGGTAGGGTTAGGGGTGGATGGCTACACCTTC	CASSLSGVGLGVDGYTF
TRBV15	.	TRBJ1-2	.	TGTGCCACCAGCAGCCCCTCACAGAGAAGGAACTATGGCTACACCTTC	CATSSPSQRRNYGYTF
TRBV30	TRBD2	TRBJ2-2	.	TGTGCCTGTAGCGGGAGGTACACCGGGGAGCTGTTTTTT	CACSGRYTGELFF
TRBV27	.	TRBJ1-1	.	TGTGCCAGCAGGAAAGCGGGGAACACTGAAGCTTTCTTT	CASRKAGNTEAFF
TRBV6-5	.	TRBJ1-5	.	TGTGCCAGCAGTTACTCGGGCCAGGCAAATCAGCCCCAGCATTTT	CASSYSGQANQPQHF
TRBV28	.	TRBJ2-1	.	TGTGCCAGCAGCCCTCACGACTTCTACAATGAGCAGTTCTTC	CASSPHDFYNEQFF
TRBV5-1	.	TRBJ2-5	.	TGCGCCAGCAGCTTGCTTAGGGACTCCATCGGTGAGACCCAGTACTTC	CASSLLRDSIGETQYF
TRBV27	TRBD1	TRBJ1-1	.	TGTGCCAGCACCGGAAGGGGACAGGGGGCGGAAAACACTGAAGCTTTCTTT	CASTGRGQGAENTEAFF
TRBV5-5	TRBD1	TRBJ2-7	.	TGTGCCAGCAAACGGGACAGGCTAGCCTACGAGCAGTACTTC	CASKRDRLAYEQYF
TRBV27	.	TRBJ2-2	.	TGTGCCAGCAGTGGCTCGTCGAACACCGGGGAGCTGTTTTTT	CASSGSSNTGELFF
TRBV15	.	TRBJ2-1	.	TGTGCCACCAGCAGGGTCCCGGAGTACGAGCAGTTCTTC	CATSRVPEYEQFF
TRBV3-1/TRBV3-2	.	TRBJ1-1	.	TGTGCCAGCAGCCTAAACACTGAAGCTTTCTTT	CASSLNTEAFF
TRBV18	.	TRBJ1-1	.	TGTGCCAGCTCGGGCACGAAAGTCACTGAAGCTTTCTTT	CASSGTKVTEAFF
TRBV3-1/TRBV3-2	TRBD1	TRBJ1-5	.	TGTGCCAGCACCGCCAAAATGATAAGCGTACGGACAGGGGCTCAGCCCCAGCATTTT	CASTAKMISVRTGAQPQHF
TRBV12-5	TRBD1	TRBJ2-3	.	TGTGCTAGTGCCCCGGGACAGGGATTTTGGGCAGATACGCAGTATTTT	CASAPGQGFWADTQYF
TRBV2	TRBD1	TRBJ2-1	.	TGTGCCAGCAGTGTACGAGGGACAGACAATGAGCAGTTCTTC	CASSVRGTDNEQFF
TRBV14	.	TRBJ2-7	.	TGTGCCAGCAGCCAAGATGGTTCCAGGCAGTACGAGCAGTACTTC	CASSQDGSRQYEQYF
TRBV19	.	TRBJ1-5	.	TGTGCCATTTCGCTTTACGACAGATGCGAAAATCAGCCCCAGCATTTT	CAISLYDRCENQPQHF